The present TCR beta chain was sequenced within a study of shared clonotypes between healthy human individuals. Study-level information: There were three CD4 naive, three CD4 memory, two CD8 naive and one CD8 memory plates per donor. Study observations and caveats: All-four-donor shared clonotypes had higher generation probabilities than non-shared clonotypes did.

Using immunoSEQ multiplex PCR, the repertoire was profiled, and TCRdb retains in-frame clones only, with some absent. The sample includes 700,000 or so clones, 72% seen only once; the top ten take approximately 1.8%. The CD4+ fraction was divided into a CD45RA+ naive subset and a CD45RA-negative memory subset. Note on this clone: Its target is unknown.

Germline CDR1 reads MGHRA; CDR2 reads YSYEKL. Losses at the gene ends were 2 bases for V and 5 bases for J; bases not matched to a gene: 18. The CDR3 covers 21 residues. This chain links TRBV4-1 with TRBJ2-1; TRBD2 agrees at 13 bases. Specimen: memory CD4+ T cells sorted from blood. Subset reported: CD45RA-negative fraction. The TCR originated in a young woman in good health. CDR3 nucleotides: TGCGCCAGCAGCCAATCCGCCGACCTCAGGGGACTAGCGGGACTCCACAATGAGCAGTTCTTC. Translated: CASSQSADLRGLAGLHNEQFF.